The sequence of this T cell receptor (beta chain) was determined in a study of T-cell memory formation after mild COVID-19. Overall study findings and caveats: Within pre-infection memory, some responding clones were found, suggesting cross-reactive memory joined. CD4+ contracting clones were found mainly in CM and EM, and CD8+ ones in EMRA.

Looked up from germline, CDR1 is SGHRS and CDR2 is YFSETQ. V lost 2 bases and J 0 bases, leaving 8 bases between the germline ends. CDR3 length: 14 amino acids. Concerning this clonotype itself: The antigen remains undetermined.

One entry per CDR3 protein, called by TCRdb with MiXCR from the 5' RACE reads. The top ten clones hold around a fifth of a sample with 250,000 to 300,000 distinct CDR3 sequences, roughly 8% of them seen once. The chain links TRBV5-1 to TRBJ2-5; D gene unclear. The TCR sequence derives from a man aged 18-30 years who had mild COVID-19 (a few samples of this study predate the infection). Cell type and time point are not known. What was sequenced was PBMCs or a T cell subset sorted from them (not recorded which). The DNA of the CDR3 is TGCGCCAGCAGCTTTTTCGGCTACCAAGAGACCCAGTACTTC. Translation: CASSFFGYQETQYF.